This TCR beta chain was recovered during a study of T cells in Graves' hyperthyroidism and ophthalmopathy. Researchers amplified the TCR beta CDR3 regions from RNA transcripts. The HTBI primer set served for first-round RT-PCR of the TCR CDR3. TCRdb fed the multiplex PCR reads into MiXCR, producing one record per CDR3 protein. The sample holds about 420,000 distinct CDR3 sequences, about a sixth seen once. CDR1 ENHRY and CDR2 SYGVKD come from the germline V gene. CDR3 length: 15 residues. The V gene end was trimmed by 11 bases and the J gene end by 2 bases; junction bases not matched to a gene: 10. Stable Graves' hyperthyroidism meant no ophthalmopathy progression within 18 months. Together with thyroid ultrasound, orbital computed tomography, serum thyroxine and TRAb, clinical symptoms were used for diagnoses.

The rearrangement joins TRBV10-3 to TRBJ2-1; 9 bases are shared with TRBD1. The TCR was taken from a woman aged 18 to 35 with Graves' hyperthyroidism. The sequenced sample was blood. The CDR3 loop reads CAADMGQGAYNEQFF. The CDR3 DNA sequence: TGTGCCGCCGACATGGGACAGGGCGCCTACAATGAGCAGTTCTTC.